This passage covers 21 T cell receptor beta chains from one sample sequenced in a study of control samples from healthy donors and cancer patients. This table comes from immunoSEQ multiplex PCR, and its TCRdb copy is limited to in-frame clones, with some not included. Here the sample spans several thousand clones, 60% to 80% being singletons. The sequencing sample was made of formalin-fixed, paraffin-embedded tissue. The receptors stem from a female donor with melanoma.

This sequence joins TRBV28 and TRBJ1-3; no reliable D call. The CDR3 sequence is 13 residues long. From germline, CDR1 is MDHEN and CDR2 SYDVKM. Trimming removed 2 bases from V and 2 bases from J, with 4 bases in between. The CDR3: CASSLLAGNTIYF. The CDR3 nucleotides are TGTGCCAGCAGTTTACTGGCTGGAAACACCATATATTTT.

The rearrangement links TRBV12-5 to TRBJ2-1; 13 bases map to TRBD2. Germline V lookup: CDR1 LGHNT, CDR2 FRNRAP. The V and J ends lost 2 bases and 6 bases, in that order; junction bases with no gene match: 10. The length of the CDR3 is 18 residues. In DNA, the CDR3 is TGTGCTAGTGGTTTGTACGGACTAGCGGGAGTCCAGGGCAATGAGCAGTTCTTC. It specifies CASGLYGLAGVQGNEQFF. Based on the CDR3 plus reference TRBV12-5 and TRBJ2-1, the full variable domain is DARVTQTPRHKVTEMGQEVTMRCQPILGHNTVFWYRQTMMQGLELLAYFRNRAPLDDSGMPKDRFSAEMPDATLATLKIQPSEPRDSAVYFCASGLYGLAGVQGNEQFFGPGTRLTVL.

Written as DNA, the CDR3 is TGTGCCTGGAGGGTTAAACAGGTTTTCTACGAGCAGTACTTC. Protein product: CAWRVKQVFYEQYF. The genes are TRBV30 and TRBJ2-7, with D perhaps TRBD1 (5 bases). This CDR3 region has 14 residues. Germline-derived CDR1 and CDR2 are GTSNPN and SVGIG (reference sequence). V lost 3 bases and J 3 bases, leaving 15 bases between the germline ends. Combining the CDR3 with reference TRBV30 and TRBJ2-7 gives the whole variable domain SQTIHQWPATLVQPVGSPLSLECTVEGTSNPNLYWYRQAAGRGLQLLFYSVGIGQISSEVPQNLSASRPQDRQFILSSKKLLLSDSGFYLCAWRVKQVFYEQYFGPGTRLTVT.

The chain carries TRBV20-1 and TRBJ1-1; D uncertain. V was cut by 5 bases and J by 10 bases, with 8 bases left in between. CDR1 and CDR2 (germline): DFQATT, SNEGSKA (reference sequence). This CDR3 is built from 9 residues. CDR3 region: CSADNGAFF. The CDR3 bases are TGCAGTGCTGATAATGGAGCTTTCTTT.

The chain links TRBV12-3 or TRBV12-4 to TRBJ1-1; possible D gene TRBD1, 5 bases. This CDR3 contains 13 residues. Trimming removed 6 bases from V and 6 bases from J, with 14 bases in between. In DNA form, the CDR3 reads TGTGCCAGCAGATTGGGCTGGGGGGCTGAAGCTTTCTTT. It translates to CASRLGWGAEAFF.

The chain carries TRBV5-1 and TRBJ2-1, with D possibly TRBD2 on 7 matching bases. V was pared by 6 bases and J by 2 bases, with 18 bases between. Germline CDR1 and CDR2: SGHRS and YFSETQ. The CDR3 is made up of 16 amino acids. The CDR3 DNA is TGCGCCAGCAATTTGGGCGGGGGCGCGACCTACAATGAGCAGTTCTTC. Residues: CASNLGGGATYNEQFF.

The chain recombines TRBV6-2 or TRBV6-3 with TRBJ2-5; possible D gene TRBD1, 6 bases. Trimming left V 5 bases short and J 3 bases short, with 10 bases between. The germline V gene has CDR1 MNHEY and CDR2 SVGEGT. The CDR3 extends over 13 amino acids. The CDR3 sequence is CASSAYREETQYF. The CDR3 DNA is TGTGCCAGCAGTGCGTACAGGGAAGAGACCCAGTACTTC.

V is TRBV7-2 and J is TRBJ2-5; TRBD2 agrees at 12 bases. The CDR3 is made up of 17 amino acids. After removal of 5 bases from V and 6 bases from J, the junction contained 13 bases not matched to a gene. Germline V gene sequence: CDR1 SGHTA, CDR2 FQGNSA. The CDR3 DNA sequence: TGTGCCAGCAGCCCTCATCCTAGCGGGAGGGCCAAAAAGACCCAGTACTTC. Protein: CASSPHPSGRAKKTQYF.

This clone was detected only once. The chain is built from TRBV9 and TRBJ2-1, with 8 bases that match TRBD2. CDR3 size: 15 residues. V dropped 0 bases and J dropped 3; count of bases not matched to a gene: 2. The germline gives CDR1 SGDLS, CDR2 YYNGEE. For the CDR3, the DNA is TGTGCCAGCAGCGTAGCGGGAGGGATCTACAATGAGCAGTTCTTC. This encodes CASSVAGGIYNEQFF.

The V and J genes are TRBV10-2 and TRBJ2-4; 8 bases match TRBD2. CDR3 length: 14 residues. Germline CDR1 and CDR2: WSHSY and SAAADI. Trimming took 4 bases from V and 8 from J; bases not matched to a gene: 7. CDR3 sequence: CASSARGAKDIQYF. The CDR3 DNA sequence: TGCGCCAGCAGTGCGCGGGGGGCCAAGGACATTCAGTACTTC.

Notes on this clone: At one end the junction does not follow the germline gene, possibly because of a read error. The chain employs TRBV24-1 and TRBJ2-1; D could derive from TRBD1 or TRBD2 (6 bases each). The CDR3 extends over 15 amino acids. The V gene's germline CDR1 is KGHDR and CDR2 SFDVKD. The CDR3 DNA follows: TGTACCACCAGTGACAAGACTAGGAGAGGGGGTGAGCAGTTCTTC. It encodes CTTSDKTRRGGEQFF.

The rearrangement links TRBV29-1 to TRBJ2-1; the match to TRBD2 covers 8 bases. The V gene end was trimmed by 4 bases and the J gene end by 4 bases; junction bases not matched to a gene: 3. Germline V gives CDR1 SQVTM, CDR2 ANQGSEA. This CDR3 has 13 residues. CDR3 nucleotides: TGCAGCGTTGGAGCGGGAGCGTACAATGAGCAGTTCTTC. Its protein is CSVGAGAYNEQFF.

This rearrangement joins TRBV10-2 to TRBJ2-1, with D possibly matching TRBD2 (5 bases). The CDR3 loop spans 15 amino acids. Germline loops: CDR1 WSHSY, CDR2 SAAADI. Trimming left V 6 bases short and J 4 bases short, with 16 bases between. The CDR3 loop reads CASRDRLRGYNEQFF. Here the CDR3 DNA reads TGCGCCAGCAGAGACCGGTTAAGAGGGTACAATGAGCAGTTCTTC.

This clone appeared a single time. This chain links TRBV11-1 with TRBJ2-2; D is unresolved. The CDR3 loop spans 13 amino acids. CDR1 and CDR2 from the germline V gene are SGHAT and FQDESV (reference sequence). Deletions cut 1 base from V and 5 bases from J, with 5 bases between. CDR3 bases: TGTGCCAGCAGCTTAGGCCCGACCGGGGAGCTGTTTTTT. This sequence encodes CASSLGPTGELFF.

The rearrangement joins TRBV19 to TRBJ1-5; tentatively, D is TRBD1 (5 bases). CDR1 and CDR2 (germline): LNHDA, SQIVND (reference sequence). The V and J ends lost 3 bases and 10 bases respectively, with 7 bases between them. The CDR3 covers 11 residues. In DNA, the CDR3 is TGTGCCAGTAGTATTGGGGGTCCCCAGCATTTT. Its translation: CASSIGGPQHF. Full variable domain (rest looked up from reference TRBV19 and TRBJ1-5): DGGITQSPKYLFRKEGQNVTLSCEQNLNHDAMYWYRQDPGQGLRLIYYSQIVNDFQKGDIAEGYSVSREKKESFPLTVTSAQKNPTAFYLCASSIGGPQHFGDGTRLSIL.

Only a few counts were recorded for this clone. The chain couples TRBV7-3 to TRBJ2-1, with D possibly TRBD2 on 7 matching bases. CDR1 SGHTA and CDR2 FQGTGA come from the germline V gene. The V end was cut by 5 bases, the J end by 2 bases, with 13 bases between. The length of the CDR3 is 15 residues. CDR3 in amino acids: CASSPGGPTYNEQFF. CDR3 sequence (DNA): TGTGCCAGCAGCCCGGGGGGCCCTACCTACAATGAGCAGTTCTTC. Drawing the rest from reference TRBV7-3 and TRBJ2-1, the complete variable domain is GAGVSQTPSNKVTEKGKYVELRCDPISGHTALYWYRQSLGQGPEFLIYFQGTGAADDSGLPNDRFFAVRPEGSVSTLKIQRTERGDSAVYLCASSPGGPTYNEQFFGPGTRLTVL.

The chain has TRBV4-3 and TRBJ2-2; 9 nucleotides line up with TRBD2. The length of the CDR3 is 17 residues. The V segment lost 1 base and the J segment 6 bases; nucleotides outside the gene matches: 9. CDR1 and CDR2 from the germline V gene are LGHNA and YSLEER. This chain's CDR3 is CASSQVGASGKAGELFF. The CDR3 bases are TGCGCCAGCAGCCAAGTAGGGGCTAGCGGGAAAGCCGGGGAGCTGTTTTTT.

Turning to this clone: Other DNA sequences in the same sample also yield this CDR3. The rearrangement joins TRBV3-1 (or the pseudogene TRBV3-2) to TRBJ2-1, with 8 bases fitting TRBD2. The CDR3 has 14 residues. Losses at the gene ends were 4 bases for V and 7 bases for J; bases not matched to a gene: 6. CDR1 LGHDT and CDR2 YNNKEL come from the germline V gene (reference sequence). For the CDR3, the DNA is TGTGCCAGCAGCCGTAGCGGGACGAATAATGAGCAGTTCTTC. It codes for CASSRSGTNNEQFF.

The rearrangement uses TRBV28 and TRBJ2-5; a weak D match, TRBD2 (5 bases). The germline V and J ends were trimmed by 7 bases and 2 bases, with 8 bases remaining between them. This CDR3 region has 12 residues. CDR1 is MDHEN, CDR2 SYDVKM, per germline. CDR3 residues: CASMSGQETQYF. In nucleotides, the CDR3 is TGTGCCAGCATGAGCGGTCAAGAGACCCAGTACTTC.

This clone was counted only a few times. The rearrangement joins TRBV21-1 to TRBJ2-3; the table's D call of TRBD1 was not tested on the DNA. TRBV21-1 is classified as a pseudogene. The CDR3 length is 20 residues. The CDR3 spells CASRHWGPGPRPPGTDTQYF. The CDR3 DNA follows: TGTGCCAGCAGGCATTGGGGGCCCGGACCGAGACCCCCTGGCACAGATACGCAGTATTTT.

To note about this clone: At one end the junction does not follow the germline gene, possibly because of a read error. This chain connects TRBV14 to TRBJ1-1; the D is unclear. Germline lookup yields CDR1 SGHDN and CDR2 FVKESK. The CDR3 sequence is 13 residues long. DNA for the CDR3: TGTGTCAGCAGCCCCTCTCCGTTCAGTTCGGCTTTCTTT. Translation gives CVSSPSPFSSAFF.